The present entry profiles one T cell receptor beta chain with its context. Its target is unknown. J gave up 6 bases and V 6 bases, and 11 bases lay outside the gene matches. CDR3 size: 15 residues. The data are from a study of response to subunit inactivated influenza vaccine. Study-level results: The authors suggested that every seasonal influenza vaccination recruits few new T cells.

TCRdb passed the RT-PCR reads through MiXCR, listing each CDR3 protein once. The repertoire holds 170,000 or so distinct CDR3 sequences, with around a tenth as singletons. The starting material was CD8+ T cells sorted from PBMCs, obtained about 24 months after vaccination. The sequence was collected from a man aged 45-69 years who received an inactivated influenza vaccine. The chain combines TRBV12-3 or TRBV12-4 with TRBJ2-7; the match to TRBD2 covers 10 bases. Here the CDR3 DNA reads TGTGCCAGCAGGTCCGACCTAGCGGGAGTTTTCGAGCAGTACTTC. Amino acid sequence: CASRSDLAGVFEQYF.